Listed below are T cell receptor beta chains from one sample, sequenced in a study of glioma-infiltrating T cells. Using its own MiXCR run on the multiplex PCR reads, TCRdb lists one record per CDR3 protein. The sample has fewer than 500,000 distinct CDR3 sequences, around 38% seen once; the top ten hold around 12%. The sample comprised glioma tissue, nonneoplastic brain tissue, or PBMCs (not recorded which). The receptor source for this set is a human donor with low-grade glioma or glioblastoma, undergoing nonglioma brain surgery, or in good health (not recorded which). Both conserved end residues are part of each CDR3. Each record gives: V gene, clone size, CDR3 protein. Size is omitted from some rows. Given values are once, few, many or a class for expanded clones.

TRBV4-3	.	CASSQEGTSGRGTGELFF
TRBV27	few	CASSPSNTYQTGESSYEQYF
TRBV20-1	few	CSGWGGSYEQYF
TRBV4-1	few	CASSQERYGAGRTDTQYF
TRBV19	.	CASSIGAGGANEQFF
TRBV6-2/TRBV6-3	many	CASSIYNEQFF
TRBV2	.	CASRGPLAAKRTDTQYF
TRBV6-6	.	CASSYSSGGWGEQFF
TRBV3-1	.	CASSQNTRELFF
TRBV6-2/TRBV6-3	few	CATSVANQETQYF
TRBV3-1	few	CASSRGVGNYGYTF
TRBV28	.	CASSYGLGGDQPQHF
TRBV7-2	few	CASSFVTGKTDTQYF
TRBV15	.	CATHRQLQYF
TRBV20-1	few	CSAKGSGAGLANYNEQFF
TRBV7-9	.	CASSLALGPYSNQPQHF
TRBV19	few	CASSMGSHYGYTF
TRBV15	.	CATSTNRGPAQQYF
TRBV2	.	CASTPGPLLDQETQYF
TRBV11-1	.	CASTKNRGYEQYF
TRBV5-4	.	CAGSLGTSGRNEQFF
TRBV4-1	.	CASSQDSRALKGRSRNTEAFF
TRBV12-3/TRBV12-4	.	CAGSLVPGQGNEAFF
TRBV20-1	many	CSARLGEANYGYTF
TRBV3-1	few	CASSQVVPVYGYTF
TRBV20-1	.	CSVLAVSSYEQYF
TRBV4-2	many	CASDSGGGHGYTF
TRBV7-2	many	CASSMDRGQTEAFF
TRBV6-2/TRBV6-3	many	CASRKGLAGATGTQYF
TRBV7-2	.	CASSLSPSKYQETQYF